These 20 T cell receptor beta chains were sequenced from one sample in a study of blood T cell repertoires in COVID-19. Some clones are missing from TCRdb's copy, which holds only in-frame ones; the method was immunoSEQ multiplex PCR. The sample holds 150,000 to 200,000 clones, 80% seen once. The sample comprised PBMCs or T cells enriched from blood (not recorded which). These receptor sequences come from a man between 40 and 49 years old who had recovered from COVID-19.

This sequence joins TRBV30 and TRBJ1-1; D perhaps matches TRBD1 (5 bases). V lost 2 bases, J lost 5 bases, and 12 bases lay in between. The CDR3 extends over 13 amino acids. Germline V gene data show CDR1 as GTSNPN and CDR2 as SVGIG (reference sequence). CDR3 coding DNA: TGTGCCTGGAGTTGGGGCAGGAATACTGAAGCTTTCTTT. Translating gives CAWSWGRNTEAFF.

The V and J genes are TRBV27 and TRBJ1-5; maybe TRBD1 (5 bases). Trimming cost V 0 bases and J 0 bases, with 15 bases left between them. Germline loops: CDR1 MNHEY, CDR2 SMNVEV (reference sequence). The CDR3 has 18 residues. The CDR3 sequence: CASSLSTPGGGSNQPQHF. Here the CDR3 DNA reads TGTGCCAGCAGTTTATCGACTCCGGGGGGAGGTAGCAATCAGCCCCAGCATTTT.

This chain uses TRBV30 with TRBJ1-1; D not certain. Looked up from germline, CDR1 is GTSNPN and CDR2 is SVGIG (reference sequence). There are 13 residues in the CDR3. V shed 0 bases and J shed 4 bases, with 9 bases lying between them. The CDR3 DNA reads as TGTGCCTGGAGTGTTCCGGTATCCACTGAAGCTTTCTTT. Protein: CAWSVPVSTEAFF. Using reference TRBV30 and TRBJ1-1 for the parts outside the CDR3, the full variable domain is SQTIHQWPATLVQPVGSPLSLECTVEGTSNPNLYWYRQAAGRGLQLLFYSVGIGQISSEVPQNLSASRPQDRQFILSSKKLLLSDSGFYLCAWSVPVSTEAFFGQGTRLTVV.

The DNA of the CDR3 is TGCGCCAGCAGCTTGGCCGGGGGAAGTATGAACACTGAAGCTTTCTTT. This gives the protein CASSLAGGSMNTEAFF. The chain joins TRBV5-1 to TRBJ1-1, with D perhaps TRBD1 (5 bases). CDR1 is SGHRS and CDR2 is YFSETQ in the germline V gene. V dropped 0 bases and J dropped 0 bases, with 12 bases sitting between them. The CDR3 is made up of 16 amino acids.

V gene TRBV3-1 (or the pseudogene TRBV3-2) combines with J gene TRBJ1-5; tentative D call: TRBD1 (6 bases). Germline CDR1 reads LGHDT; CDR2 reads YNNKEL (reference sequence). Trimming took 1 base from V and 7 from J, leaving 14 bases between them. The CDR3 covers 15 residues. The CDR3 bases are TGTGCCAGCAGCCAAGGGGCCACAGGGTCGCAGCCCCAGCATTTT. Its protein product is CASSQGATGSQPQHF.

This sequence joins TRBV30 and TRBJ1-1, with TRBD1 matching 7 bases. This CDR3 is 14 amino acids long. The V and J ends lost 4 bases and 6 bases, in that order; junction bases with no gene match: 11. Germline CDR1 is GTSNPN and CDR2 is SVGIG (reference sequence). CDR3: CAWTRTGVNAEAFF. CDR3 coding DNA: TGTGCCTGGACACGAACAGGGGTTAACGCTGAAGCTTTCTTT.

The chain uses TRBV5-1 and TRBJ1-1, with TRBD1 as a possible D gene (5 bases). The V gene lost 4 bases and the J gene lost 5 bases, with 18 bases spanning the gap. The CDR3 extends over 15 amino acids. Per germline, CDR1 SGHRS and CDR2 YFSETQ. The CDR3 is CASSEEGARWTEAFF. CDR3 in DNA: TGCGCCAGCAGCGAAGAAGGGGCGCGGTGGACTGAAGCTTTCTTT.

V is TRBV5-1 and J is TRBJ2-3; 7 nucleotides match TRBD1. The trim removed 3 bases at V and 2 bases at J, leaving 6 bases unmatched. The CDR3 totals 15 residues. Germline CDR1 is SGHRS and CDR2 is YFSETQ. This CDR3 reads CASSSWTGNTDTQYF. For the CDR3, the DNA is TGCGCCAGCAGCTCATGGACAGGTAACACAGATACGCAGTATTTT.

The CDR3 protein is CSVEVGLSGSSYNEQFF. The CDR3 DNA is TGCAGCGTTGAGGTTGGCTTAAGCGGGAGCTCCTACAATGAGCAGTTCTTC. V gene TRBV29-1 combines with J gene TRBJ2-1; 8 nucleotides line up with TRBD2. Trimming cost V 3 bases and J 0 bases; bases outside gene matches: 10. Germline CDR1 SQVTM, CDR2 ANQGSEA. The CDR3 extends over 17 amino acids.

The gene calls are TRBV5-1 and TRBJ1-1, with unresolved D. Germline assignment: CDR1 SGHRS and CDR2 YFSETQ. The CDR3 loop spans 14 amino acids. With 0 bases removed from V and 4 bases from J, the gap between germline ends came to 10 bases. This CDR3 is CASSLGAASTEAFF. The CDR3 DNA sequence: TGCGCCAGCAGCTTGGGAGCGGCGTCCACTGAAGCTTTCTTT.

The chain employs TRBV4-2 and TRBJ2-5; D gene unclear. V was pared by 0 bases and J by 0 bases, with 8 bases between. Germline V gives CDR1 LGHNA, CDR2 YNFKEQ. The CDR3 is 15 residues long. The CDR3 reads CASSQEWLDQETQYF. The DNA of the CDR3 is TGTGCCAGCAGCCAAGAATGGCTAGACCAAGAGACCCAGTACTTC.

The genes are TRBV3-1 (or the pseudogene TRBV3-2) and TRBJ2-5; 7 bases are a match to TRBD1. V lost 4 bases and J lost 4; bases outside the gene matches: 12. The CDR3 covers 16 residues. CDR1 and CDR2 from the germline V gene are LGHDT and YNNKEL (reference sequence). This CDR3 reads CASSRSDREVGETQYF. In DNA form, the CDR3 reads TGTGCCAGCAGCCGTTCTGACAGGGAAGTCGGAGAGACCCAGTACTTC.

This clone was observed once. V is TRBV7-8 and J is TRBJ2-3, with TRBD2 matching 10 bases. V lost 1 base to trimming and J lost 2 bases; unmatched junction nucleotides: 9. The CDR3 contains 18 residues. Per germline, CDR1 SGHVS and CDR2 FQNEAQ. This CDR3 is CASSLGSGGTIDTDTQYF. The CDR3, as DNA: TGTGCCAGCAGCTTAGGTAGCGGGGGGACAATAGACACAGATACGCAGTATTTT.

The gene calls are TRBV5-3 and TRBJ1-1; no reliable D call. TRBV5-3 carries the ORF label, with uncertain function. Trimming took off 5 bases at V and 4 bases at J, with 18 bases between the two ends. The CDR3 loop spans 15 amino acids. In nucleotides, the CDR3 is TGTGCCAGAAGGCGTGTTGAGGTAGGAAGCACTGAAGCTTTCTTT. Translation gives CARRRVEVGSTEAFF.

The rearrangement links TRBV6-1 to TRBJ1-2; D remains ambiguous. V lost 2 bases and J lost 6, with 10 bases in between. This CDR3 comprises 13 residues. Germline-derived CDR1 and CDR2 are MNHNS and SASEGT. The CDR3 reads CASSEIGLNGYTF. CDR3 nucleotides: TGTGCCAGCAGTGAAATCGGACTCAATGGCTACACCTTC.

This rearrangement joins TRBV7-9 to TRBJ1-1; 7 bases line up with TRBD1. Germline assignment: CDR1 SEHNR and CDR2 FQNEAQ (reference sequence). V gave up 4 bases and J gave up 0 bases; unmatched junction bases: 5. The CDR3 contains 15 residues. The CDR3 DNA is TGTGCCAGCAGCTCTAGACAGGGAATGAACACTGAAGCTTTCTTT. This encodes CASSSRQGMNTEAFF.

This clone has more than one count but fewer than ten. In DNA, the CDR3 is TGTGCCAGTAGTGCCAGGGTTTCCTCTGGAAACACCATATATTTT. It codes for CASSARVSSGNTIYF. The V and J genes are TRBV19 and TRBJ1-3; possibly TRBD1 for D (5 bases). The ends were cut back, 5 bases at V and 0 bases at J, with 11 bases in the middle. The CDR3 has 15 residues. The V gene's germline CDR1 is LNHDA and CDR2 SQIVND (reference sequence).

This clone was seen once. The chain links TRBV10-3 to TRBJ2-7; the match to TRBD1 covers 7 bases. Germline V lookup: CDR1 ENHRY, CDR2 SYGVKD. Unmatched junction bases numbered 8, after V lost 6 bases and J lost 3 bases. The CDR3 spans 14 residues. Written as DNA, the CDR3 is TGTGCCATCAGGGCAGGGGGTATGGGCTACGAGCAGTACTTC. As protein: CAIRAGGMGYEQYF.

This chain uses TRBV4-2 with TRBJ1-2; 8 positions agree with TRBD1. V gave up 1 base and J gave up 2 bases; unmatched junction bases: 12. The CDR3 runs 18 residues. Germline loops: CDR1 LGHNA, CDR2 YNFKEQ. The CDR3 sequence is CASSQVHTGGLLNYGYTF. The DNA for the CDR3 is TGTGCCAGCAGCCAAGTTCACACAGGGGGTCTCTTGAACTATGGCTACACCTTC.

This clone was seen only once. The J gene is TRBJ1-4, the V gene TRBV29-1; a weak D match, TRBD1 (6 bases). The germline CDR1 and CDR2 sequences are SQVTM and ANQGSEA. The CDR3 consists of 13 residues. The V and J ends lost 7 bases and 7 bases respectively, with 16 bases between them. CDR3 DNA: TGCAGCGCTCGGGGGGCTTTTGGTGAAAAACTGTTTTTT. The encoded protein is CSARGAFGEKLFF.